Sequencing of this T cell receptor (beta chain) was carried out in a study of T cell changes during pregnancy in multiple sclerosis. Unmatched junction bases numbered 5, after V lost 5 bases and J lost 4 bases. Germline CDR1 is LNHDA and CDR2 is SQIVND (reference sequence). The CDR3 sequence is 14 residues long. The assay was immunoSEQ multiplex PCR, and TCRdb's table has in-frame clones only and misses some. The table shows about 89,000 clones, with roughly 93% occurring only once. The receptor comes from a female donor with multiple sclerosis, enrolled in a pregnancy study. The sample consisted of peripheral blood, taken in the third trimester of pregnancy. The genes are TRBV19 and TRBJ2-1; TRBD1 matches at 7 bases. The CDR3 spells CASSSGTVYNEQFF. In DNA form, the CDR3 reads TGTGCCAGTAGTTCCGGGACAGTGTACAATGAGCAGTTCTTC.